These T cell receptor beta chains were read from a single sample in a study of blood T cell repertoires in COVID-19. Sequenced by immunoSEQ multiplex PCR; TCRdb stores in-frame clones only, minus some. Among some 180,000 clones listed, about four fifths were seen once. What was sequenced was peripheral blood. These receptors originate from a woman aged 40 to 50 with COVID-19, enrolled during active disease. CDR3s include the opening cysteine and the closing phenylalanine or tryptophan. The D gene is left open where the match is weak. Size is stated for part of the rows, as once, few or many counts, or as a class when the clone is expanded.

J: TRBJ2-6; D: NA; V: TRBV19; length: 19; size: NA; CDR3: CASSIRLRTEFSGANVLTF; DNA: TGTGCCAGTAGTATCCGGCTTAGGACAGAATTCTCTGGGGCCAACGTCCTGACTTTC
J: TRBJ1-1; D: NA; V: TRBV12-3/TRBV12-4; length: 11; size: once; CDR3: CASSYSTEAFF; DNA: TGTGCCAGCAGTTACAGCACTGAAGCTTTCTTT
J: TRBJ1-2; D: NA; V: TRBV27; length: 13; size: NA; CDR3: CASSFGPGYGYTF; DNA: TGTGCCAGCAGTTTCGGTCCAGGCTATGGCTACACCTTC
J: TRBJ2-1; D: NA; V: TRBV18; length: 15; size: NA; CDR3: CASSPKTASYNEQFF; DNA: TGTGCCAGCTCACCTAAGACAGCCTCCTACAATGAGCAGTTCTTC
J: TRBJ2-2; D: NA; V: TRBV5-1; length: 15; size: NA; CDR3: CASSPQNPNTGELFF; DNA: TGCGCCAGCAGCCCTCAGAACCCGAACACCGGGGAGCTGTTTTTT
J: TRBJ1-5; D: TRBD1; V: TRBV10-3; length: 16; size: NA; CDR3: CAISETQGGSDQPQHF; DNA: TGTGCCATCAGTGAGACCCAGGGGGGTTCTGATCAGCCCCAGCATTTT
J: TRBJ2-1; D: TRBD2; V: TRBV9; length: 18; size: NA; CDR3: CASSAPGLAGAIYNEQFF; DNA: TGTGCCAGCAGCGCCCCCGGGCTAGCGGGAGCGATCTACAATGAGCAGTTCTTC
J: TRBJ2-3; D: TRBD1; V: TRBV6-5; length: 14; size: NA; CDR3: CASRYRGATDTQYF; DNA: TGTGCCAGCAGGTACAGGGGTGCTACAGATACGCAGTATTTT
J: TRBJ2-6; D: NA; V: TRBV2; length: 16; size: NA; CDR3: CASSERRFSGANVLTF; DNA: TGTGCCAGCAGTGAACGGAGATTCTCTGGGGCCAACGTCCTGACTTTC
J: TRBJ2-3; D: TRBD1; V: TRBV18; length: 17; size: NA; CDR3: CASSPLRDSPSTDTQYF; DNA: TGTGCCAGCTCACCACTCCGGGACAGCCCTAGCACAGATACGCAGTATTTT
J: TRBJ1-1; D: NA; V: TRBV5-1; length: 13; size: NA; CDR3: CASSFEGYTEAFF; DNA: TGCGCCAGCAGCTTTGAGGGATACACTGAAGCTTTCTTT
J: TRBJ2-1; D: TRBD1; V: TRBV7-9; length: 16; size: NA; CDR3: CASSLVGTGVRNEQFF; DNA: TGTGCCAGCAGCTTAGTCGGGACAGGGGTGCGCAATGAGCAGTTCTTC
J: TRBJ2-7; D: NA; V: TRBV7-9; length: 13; size: NA; CDR3: CASSATGEDEQYF; DNA: TGTGCCAGCAGCGCGACAGGTGAGGACGAGCAGTACTTC
J: TRBJ2-1; D: TRBD1; V: TRBV27; length: 11; size: NA; CDR3: CASRGTVEQFF; DNA: TGTGCCAGCAGGGGGACAGTTGAGCAGTTCTTC
J: TRBJ1-2; D: NA; V: TRBV18; length: 13; size: NA; CDR3: CASSRGAFDGYTF; DNA: TGTGCCAGCAGTCGTGGGGCTTTTGATGGCTACACCTTC
J: TRBJ1-1; D: TRBD1; V: TRBV6-2/TRBV6-3; length: 16; size: few; CDR3: CASSRRWTGRNTEAFF; DNA: TGTGCCAGCAGTCGCCGGTGGACAGGCCGGAACACTGAAGCTTTCTTT
J: TRBJ2-2; D: NA; V: TRBV2; length: 12; size: NA; CDR3: CASRGNTGELFF; DNA: TGTGCCAGCCGGGGGAACACCGGGGAGCTGTTTTTT
J: TRBJ1-1; D: NA; V: TRBV28; length: 13; size: NA; CDR3: CASSYSANTEAFF; DNA: TGTGCCAGCAGTTATAGTGCGAACACTGAAGCTTTCTTT
J: TRBJ2-6; D: TRBD1; V: TRBV7-9; length: 17; size: NA; CDR3: CASSFTDRGGGANVLTF; DNA: TGTGCCAGCAGCTTCACGGACAGGGGTGGTGGGGCCAACGTCCTGACTTTC
J: TRBJ1-1; D: NA; V: TRBV9; length: 17; size: once; CDR3: CASSARWAPTGDTEAFF; DNA: TGTGCCAGCAGCGCCCGGTGGGCCCCTACAGGAGACACTGAAGCTTTCTTT
J: TRBJ2-2; D: NA; V: TRBV13; length: 13; size: NA; CDR3: CASSFYNTGELFF; DNA: TGTGCCAGCAGCTTTTATAACACCGGGGAGTTGTTTTTT
J: TRBJ1-2; D: TRBD1; V: TRBV29-1; length: 13; size: few; CDR3: CSALQGASYGYTF; DNA: TGCAGCGCCCTACAGGGGGCTAGCTATGGCTACACCTTC
J: TRBJ2-3; D: TRBD2; V: TRBV27; length: 22; size: NA; CDR3: CASRVLTSRRRKAGGPSDTQYF; DNA: TGTGCCAGCAGAGTCCTGACCTCCAGGAGGAGAAAAGCGGGAGGGCCGTCAGATACGCAGTATTTT
J: TRBJ2-3; D: NA; V: TRBV11-2; length: 17; size: NA; CDR3: CASSRLGGYTSTDTQYF; DNA: TGTGCCAGCAGCCGCCTTGGGGGCTACACTAGCACAGATACGCAGTATTTT
J: TRBJ2-2; D: TRBD2; V: TRBV10-2; length: 16; size: NA; CDR3: CASSESELAGSGELFF; DNA: TGCGCCAGCAGTGAATCGGAGCTAGCGGGGTCCGGGGAGCTGTTTTTT
J: TRBJ2-7; D: TRBD1; V: TRBV30; length: 14; size: NA; CDR3: CAWRRTGSPGEQYF; DNA: TGTGCCTGGAGGAGGACAGGGAGCCCCGGGGAGCAGTACTTC
J: TRBJ1-2; D: TRBD1; V: TRBV15; length: 14; size: NA; CDR3: CATSREGTGHGYTF; DNA: TGTGCCACCAGCAGAGAAGGGACAGGGCATGGCTACACCTTC
J: TRBJ2-1; D: NA; V: TRBV19; length: 15; size: NA; CDR3: CASSITGTRYNEQFF; DNA: TGTGCCAGTAGTATTACGGGGACAAGATACAATGAGCAGTTCTTC
J: TRBJ1-4; D: NA; V: TRBV9; length: 15; size: NA; CDR3: CASSVEAGYNEKLFF; DNA: TGTGCCAGCAGCGTAGAGGCGGGCTACAATGAAAAACTGTTTTTT
J: TRBJ1-1; D: NA; V: TRBV28; length: 12; size: NA; CDR3: CASRTGYTEAFF; DNA: TGTGCCAGCAGAACAGGGTATACTGAAGCTTTCTTT
J: TRBJ1-2; D: NA; V: TRBV29-1; length: 11; size: NA; CDR3: CSAPGLYGYTF; DNA: TGCAGCGCCCCGGGACTCTATGGCTACACCTTC